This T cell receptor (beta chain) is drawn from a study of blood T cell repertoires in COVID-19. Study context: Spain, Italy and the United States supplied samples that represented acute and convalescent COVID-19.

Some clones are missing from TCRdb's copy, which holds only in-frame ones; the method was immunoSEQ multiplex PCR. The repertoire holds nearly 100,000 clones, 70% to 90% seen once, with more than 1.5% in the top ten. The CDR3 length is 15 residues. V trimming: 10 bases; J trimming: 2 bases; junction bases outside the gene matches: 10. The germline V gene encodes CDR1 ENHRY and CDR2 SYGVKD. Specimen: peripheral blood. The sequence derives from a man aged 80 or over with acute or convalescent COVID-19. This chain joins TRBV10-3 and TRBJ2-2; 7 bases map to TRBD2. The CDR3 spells CANTVGEGNTGELFF. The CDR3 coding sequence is TGTGCCAATACGGTGGGGGAGGGAAACACCGGGGAGCTGTTTTTT.